This TCR beta chain was found in a study of blood T cell repertoires in COVID-19. Turning to the study itself: Researchers got acute and convalescent COVID-19 samples from the United States, Italy and Spain. T cells, B-cell-depleted T cells, or PBMCs supplied cDNA or gDNA.

Some clones are missing from TCRdb's copy, which holds only in-frame ones; the method was immunoSEQ multiplex PCR. The sample records a few hundred thousand clones, about four fifths being singletons. The count of this clone is one. Looked up from germline, CDR1 is SGHRS and CDR2 is YFSETQ. V was pared by 5 bases and J by 6 bases, with 9 bases of the junction left unmatched. CDR3 size: 15 residues. The TCR sequence derives from a woman between 18 and 29 years old with acute or convalescent COVID-19. Sequenced sample: peripheral blood. The rearrangement links TRBV5-1 to TRBJ2-7; TRBD1 matches 12 bases. CDR3 in amino acids: CASRISGTGGSEQYF. Here the CDR3 DNA reads TGCGCCAGCAGAATTTCTGGGACAGGGGGCTCCGAGCAGTACTTC.